The 13 T cell receptor beta chains below all came from one sample that was sequenced in a study of blood T cell repertoires in COVID-19. Libraries were prepared by immunoSEQ multiplex PCR; TCRdb keeps only in-frame clonotypes and omits some of them. The sample includes around 86,000 clones, 70% to 90% of them seen just once. Sequencing used peripheral blood. The receptors derive from a human donor in a cohort sampled during active COVID-19.

V gene TRBV29-1 combines with J gene TRBJ1-2, with D perhaps TRBD1 (6 bases). Trimming cost V 6 bases and J 0 bases, with 14 bases left between them. The germline CDR1 and CDR2 sequences are SQVTM and ANQGSEA. CDR3 length: 14 amino acids. As DNA, the CDR3 is TGCAGCGTCCTCAGACAGGATGCTAACTATGGCTACACCTTC. This gives the protein CSVLRQDANYGYTF.

The rearrangement links TRBV2 to TRBJ2-3; TRBD2 might be the D (6 bases). Trimming left V 3 bases short and J 0 bases short, with 10 bases between. From germline, CDR1 is SNHLY and CDR2 FYNNEI. The CDR3 has 15 amino acids. The CDR3 protein is CASSDGLASTDTQYF. The DNA for the CDR3 is TGTGCCAGCAGTGACGGGCTAGCGAGCACAGATACGCAGTATTTT.

The chain carries TRBV7-8 and TRBJ1-3; D gene uncertain. Germline V gene data show CDR1 as SGHVS and CDR2 as FQNEAQ. The CDR3 length is 14 residues. The germline V and J ends were trimmed by 0 bases and 5 bases, with 8 bases remaining between them. CDR3 nucleotide sequence: TGTGCCAGCAGCTTAGCCGGGGATAGAAACACCATATATTTT. It translates to CASSLAGDRNTIYF.

The V call is TRBV24-1, the J call TRBJ2-5, with 8 bases lining up with TRBD1. This CDR3 comprises 13 residues. Germline-derived CDR1 and CDR2 are KGHDR and SFDVKD. The V and J ends lost 3 bases and 12 bases, in that order; junction bases with no gene match: 8. This CDR3 is CATSDPDRGREYF. CDR3 DNA: TGTGCCACCAGTGATCCCGACAGGGGTCGAGAGTACTTC.

This chain connects TRBV9 to TRBJ1-3; D not certain. This CDR3 is built from 12 residues. The germline V gene has CDR1 SGDLS and CDR2 YYNGEE. Trimming pared 4 bases from V and 4 bases from J, leaving 6 bases between. The CDR3 here is CASSPSGNTIYF. The DNA of the CDR3 is TGTGCCAGCAGCCCCTCCGGAAACACCATATATTTT.

This chain links TRBV6-5 with TRBJ2-7; 7 nucleotides match TRBD2. Germline V gene sequence: CDR1 MNHEY, CDR2 SVGAGI. The V gene end was trimmed by 5 bases and the J gene end by 2 bases; junction bases not matched to a gene: 6. The CDR3 has 14 amino acids. This CDR3 reads CASSPTRGAYEQYF. CDR3 nucleotides: TGTGCCAGCAGTCCGACTCGGGGGGCCTACGAGCAGTACTTC.

CDR3 sequence: CASSPILRRGEQYF. CDR3 nucleotides: TGCGCCAGCAGCCCAATATTACGACGGGGCGAGCAGTACTTC. The chain combines TRBV4-1 with TRBJ2-7, with D possibly TRBD2 on 5 matching bases. V shed 4 bases and J shed 6 bases, with 16 bases lying between them. CDR3 size: 14 residues. Germline CDR1 and CDR2: MGHRA and YSYEKL.

The chain recombines TRBV5-6 with TRBJ1-2; D is undetermined. The germline CDR1 and CDR2 sequences are SGHDT and YYEEEE. The germline V and J ends were trimmed by 4 bases and 2 bases, with 9 bases remaining between them. CDR3 size: 13 residues. CDR3 sequence reads: CASSPGQNYGYTF. The CDR3 nucleotides read TGTGCCAGCAGCCCTGGTCAGAACTATGGCTACACCTTC.

The chain links TRBV18 to TRBJ2-7, with D possibly TRBD1 on 6 matching bases. The CDR3 spans 13 residues. V was clipped by 5 bases and J by 3 bases, with 11 bases between them. Germline CDR1 KGHSH, CDR2 LQKENI. The CDR3, as DNA: TGTGCCAGCTCAGATGGGACAAACTACGAGCAGTACTTC. Protein product: CASSDGTNYEQYF.

Details on this clone: A junction end diverges from the germline sequence, so it may reflect a read error. DNA of the CDR3: TGCGCCAGCACCTTGGGGCGAGGGTTGGAGACCCAGTACTTC. The encoded protein is CASTLGRGLETQYF. The chain combines TRBV5-1 with TRBJ2-5, with D perhaps TRBD1 or TRBD2 (5 bases each). CDR1 and CDR2 (germline): SGHRS, YFSETQ. The length of the CDR3 is 14 residues.

The chain combines TRBV6-2 or TRBV6-3 with TRBJ1-1; no reliable D call. The germline V gene encodes CDR1 MNHEY and CDR2 SVGEGT. This CDR3 contains 13 residues. Deletions cut 6 bases from V and 3 bases from J, with 11 bases between. DNA for the CDR3: TGTGCCAGCAGCACCGGGAGGTACACTGAAGCTTTCTTT. Its protein product is CASSTGRYTEAFF.

The chain joins TRBV10-3 to TRBJ1-5; TRBD1 agrees at 10 bases. The V and J ends lost 6 bases and 3 bases, in that order; junction bases with no gene match: 8. CDR1 is ENHRY, CDR2 SYGVKD, per germline. This CDR3 is built from 16 residues. CDR3 sequence reads: CAISAGTGVVNQPQHF. In DNA, the CDR3 is TGTGCCATCAGCGCCGGGACAGGGGTTGTCAATCAGCCCCAGCATTTT.

The chain employs TRBV9 and TRBJ2-7; the match to TRBD2 covers 8 bases. V dropped 5 bases and J dropped 3; count of bases not matched to a gene: 4. Germline loops: CDR1 SGDLS, CDR2 YYNGEE. There are 13 residues in the CDR3. The DNA of the CDR3 is TGTGCCAGCAGTCTTAGCGGGGACTACGAGCAGTACTTC. It yields the protein CASSLSGDYEQYF.